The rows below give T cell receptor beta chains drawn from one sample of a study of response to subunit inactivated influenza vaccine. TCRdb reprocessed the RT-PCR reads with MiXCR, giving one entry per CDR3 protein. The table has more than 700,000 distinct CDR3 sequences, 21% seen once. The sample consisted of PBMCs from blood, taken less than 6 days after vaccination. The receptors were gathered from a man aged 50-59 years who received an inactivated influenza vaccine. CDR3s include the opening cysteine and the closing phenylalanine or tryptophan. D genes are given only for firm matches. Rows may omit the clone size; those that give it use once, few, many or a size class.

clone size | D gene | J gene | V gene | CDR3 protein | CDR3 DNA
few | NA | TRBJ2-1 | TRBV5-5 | CASGLVAPGEQFF | TGTGCCAGCGGCTTGGTAGCGCCAGGTGAGCAGTTCTTC
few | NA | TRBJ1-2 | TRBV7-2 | CASSSHQVGALYGYTF | TGTGCCAGCAGCTCCCACCAAGTTGGAGCCCTCTATGGCTACACCTTC
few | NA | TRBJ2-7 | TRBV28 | CASSTLLTSQGNYYEQYF | TGTGCCAGCAGTACCCTTCTAACCTCCCAGGGAAACTACTACGAGCAGTACTTC
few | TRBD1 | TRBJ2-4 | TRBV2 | CASSLQGAGKNIQYF | TGTGCCAGCAGCCTTCAGGGGGCGGGCAAAAACATTCAGTACTTC
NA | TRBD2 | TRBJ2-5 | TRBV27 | CASSIARVAGPSPETQYF | TGTGCCAGCAGTATAGCTCGCGTAGCGGGGCCATCTCCGGAGACCCAGTACTTC
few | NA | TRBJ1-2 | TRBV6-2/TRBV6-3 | CASSSRQGNGYTF | TGTGCCAGCAGTTCAAGGCAGGGTAATGGCTACACCTTC
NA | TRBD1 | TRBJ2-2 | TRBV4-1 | CASSRTGTVGTGELFF | TGCGCCAGCAGCCGAACCGGGACAGTCGGCACCGGGGAGCTGTTTTTT
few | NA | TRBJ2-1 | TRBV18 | CASSPSQVDNEQFF | TGTGCCAGCTCACCTTCACAGGTAGACAATGAGCAGTTCTTC
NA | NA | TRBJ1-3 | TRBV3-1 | CASSPRGGGGNTIYF | TGTGCCAGCAGCCCTCGGGGGGGCGGTGGAAACACCATATATTTT
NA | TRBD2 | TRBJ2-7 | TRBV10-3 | CAISESNAGGPNFYEQYF | TGTGCCATCAGTGAGTCGAACGCGGGAGGGCCCAATTTCTACGAGCAGTACTTC
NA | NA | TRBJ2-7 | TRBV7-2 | CASSALLGEQYF | TGTGCCAGCAGCGCCCTCTTGGGTGAGCAGTACTTC
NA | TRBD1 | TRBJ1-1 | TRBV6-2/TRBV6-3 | CASSYVPGQGMNTEAFF | TGTGCCAGCAGCTATGTCCCGGGACAGGGAATGAACACTGAAGCTTTCTTT
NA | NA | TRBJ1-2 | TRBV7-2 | CASSLWLGGSYGYTF | TGTGCCAGCAGCTTATGGTTGGGAGGGAGCTATGGCTACACCTTC
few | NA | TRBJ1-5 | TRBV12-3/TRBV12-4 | CASSLASGSQPQHF | TGTGCCAGCAGTTTAGCTTCGGGAAGTCAGCCCCAGCATTTT
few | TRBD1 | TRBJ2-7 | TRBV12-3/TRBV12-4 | CASSPAGQGAREQYF | TGTGCCAGCAGTCCCGCGGGACAGGGGGCGCGGGAGCAGTACTTC
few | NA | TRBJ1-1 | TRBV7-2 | CASSTGRGTEAFF | TGTGCCAGCAGCACCGGACGGGGAACTGAAGCTTTCTTT
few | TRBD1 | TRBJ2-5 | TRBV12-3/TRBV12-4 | CASSQQQGQQETQYF | TGTGCCAGCAGCCAACAACAGGGACAGCAAGAGACCCAGTACTTC
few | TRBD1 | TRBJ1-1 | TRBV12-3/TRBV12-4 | CASSLRTGWNTEAFF | TGTGCCAGCAGTTTGAGGACAGGGTGGAACACTGAAGCTTTCTTT
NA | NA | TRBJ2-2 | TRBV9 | CASSVERANTGELFF | TGTGCCAGCAGCGTAGAGCGGGCGAACACCGGGGAGCTGTTTTTT
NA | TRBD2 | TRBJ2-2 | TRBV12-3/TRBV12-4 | CASSLRAGGPTGELFF | TGTGCCAGCAGTTTAAGAGCGGGGGGGCCCACCGGGGAGCTGTTTTTT
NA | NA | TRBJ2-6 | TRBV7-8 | CASSPHPSNPGANVLTF | TGTGCCAGCAGCCCCCATCCTTCGAACCCCGGGGCCAACGTCCTGACTTTC
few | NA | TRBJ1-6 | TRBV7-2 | CASSVTAAGSPLHF | TGTGCCAGCAGCGTGACGGCGGCGGGTTCACCCCTCCACTTT
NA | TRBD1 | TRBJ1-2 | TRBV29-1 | CSVEKDRAYGYTF | TGCAGCGTTGAAAAGGACAGGGCCTATGGCTACACCTTC
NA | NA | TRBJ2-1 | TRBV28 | CASSVGVPSSYNEQFF | TGTGCCAGCAGTGTGGGGGTCCCGAGCTCCTACAATGAGCAGTTCTTC
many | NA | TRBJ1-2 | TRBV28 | CASSFTSNYGYTF | TGTGCCAGCAGTTTTACCTCCAACTATGGCTACACCTTC
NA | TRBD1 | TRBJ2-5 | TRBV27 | CASSLLPGTAETQYF | TGTGCCAGCAGTTTACTCCCCGGGACAGCGGAGACCCAGTACTTC